This T cell receptor delta chain was sequenced in a study of γδ T cells in repeated Plasmodium falciparum infection. Study conclusions and caveats: Vdelta2-negative gammadelta repertoires, largely Vdelta1+, seemingly showed infection-driven waves of new clonal selection. Malian children's Vdelta2-negative repertoires appeared more expanded and less diverse than Australians'. Vgamma9/Vdelta2+ repertoires stayed stably polyclonal over time and infection.

Germline V CDR1 and CDR2: TSWWSYY, QGS. The CDR3 contains 26 residues. Vgamma9/Vdelta2+ and Vdelta2-negative gammadelta T cells were flow-sorted from PBMC for bulk sequencing. This clone was detected only a few times. Its specificity is unknown. This sequence is one base from a far larger clone and is likely a read error. This sample includes further DNA sequences coding for the same CDR3. With CATT, TCRdb re-called clones from the multiplex PCR reads. In the table there are approximately 90,000 delta-chain clones, 0.85% to 1% of which are singletons. This rearrangement joins TRDV1 to TRDJ1, with 12 bases that match TRDD3. The J gene, left out of TCRdb, was set here by checking the DNA against germline. This clonotype was obtained from a pool of human donors (malaria-infected and uninfected, not separated). The sequenced sample was gamma-delta T cells from blood. CDR3 in DNA: TGTGCCCTTGGGGAACTCCATACCTTCCTACAGACCCCGTACTGGGGGATACAGTCTTGCACCGATAAACTCATCTTT. Amino acid sequence: CALGELHTFLQTPYWGIQSCTDKLIF.